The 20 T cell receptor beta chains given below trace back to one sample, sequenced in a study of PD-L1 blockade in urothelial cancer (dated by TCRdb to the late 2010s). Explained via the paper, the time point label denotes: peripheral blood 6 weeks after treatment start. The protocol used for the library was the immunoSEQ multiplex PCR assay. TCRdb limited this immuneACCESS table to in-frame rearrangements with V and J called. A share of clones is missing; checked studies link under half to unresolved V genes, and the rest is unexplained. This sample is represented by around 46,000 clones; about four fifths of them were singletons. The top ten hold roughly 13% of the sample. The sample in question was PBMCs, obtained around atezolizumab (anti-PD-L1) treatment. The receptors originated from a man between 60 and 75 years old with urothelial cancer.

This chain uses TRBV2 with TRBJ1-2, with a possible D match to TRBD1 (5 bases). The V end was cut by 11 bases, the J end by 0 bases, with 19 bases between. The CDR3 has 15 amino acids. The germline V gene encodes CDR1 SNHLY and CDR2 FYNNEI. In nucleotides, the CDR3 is TGTGCCTCTAGGGCCAGGGTCTTAACTAACTATGGCTACACCTTC. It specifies CASRARVLTNYGYTF.

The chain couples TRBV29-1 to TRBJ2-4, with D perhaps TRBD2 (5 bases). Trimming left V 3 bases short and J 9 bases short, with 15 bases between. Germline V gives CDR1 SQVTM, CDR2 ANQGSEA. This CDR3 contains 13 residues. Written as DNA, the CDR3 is TGCAGCGTTGAGGTGGGAGACCTAGGCATTCAGTACTTC. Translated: CSVEVGDLGIQYF. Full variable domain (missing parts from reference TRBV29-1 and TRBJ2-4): SAVISQKPSRDICQRGTSLTIQCQVDSQVTMMFWYRQQPGQSLTLIATANQGSEATYESGFVIDKFPISRPNLTFSTLTVSNMSPEDSSIYLCSVEVGDLGIQYFGAGTRLSVL.

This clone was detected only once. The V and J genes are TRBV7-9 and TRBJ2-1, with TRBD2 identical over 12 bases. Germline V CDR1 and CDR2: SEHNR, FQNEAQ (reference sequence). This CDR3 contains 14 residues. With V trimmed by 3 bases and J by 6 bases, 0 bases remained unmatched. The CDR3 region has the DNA TGTGCCAGCAGCTTGGGACTAGCGGGCAATGAGCAGTTCTTC. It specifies CASSLGLAGNEQFF.

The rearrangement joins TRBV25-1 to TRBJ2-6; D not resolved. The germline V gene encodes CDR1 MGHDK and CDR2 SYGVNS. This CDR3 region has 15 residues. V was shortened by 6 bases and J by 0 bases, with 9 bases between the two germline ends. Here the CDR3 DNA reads TGTGCCAGCAGGAGGAATCCCTCTGGGGCCAACGTCCTGACTTTC. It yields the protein CASRRNPSGANVLTF.

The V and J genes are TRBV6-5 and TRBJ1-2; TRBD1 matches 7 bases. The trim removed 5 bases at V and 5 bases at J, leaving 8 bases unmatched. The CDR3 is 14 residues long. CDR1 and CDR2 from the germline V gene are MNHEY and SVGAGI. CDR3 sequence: CASSTGQPIYGYTF. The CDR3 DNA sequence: TGTGCCAGCAGTACGGGACAGCCAATTTATGGCTACACCTTC.

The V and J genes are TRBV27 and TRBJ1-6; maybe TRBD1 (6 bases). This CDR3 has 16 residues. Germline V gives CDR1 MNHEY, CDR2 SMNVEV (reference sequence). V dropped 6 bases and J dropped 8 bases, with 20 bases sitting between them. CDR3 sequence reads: CASRKQGNKFDSPLHF. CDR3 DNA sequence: TGTGCCAGCAGAAAACAGGGAAATAAATTCGATTCACCCCTCCACTTT.

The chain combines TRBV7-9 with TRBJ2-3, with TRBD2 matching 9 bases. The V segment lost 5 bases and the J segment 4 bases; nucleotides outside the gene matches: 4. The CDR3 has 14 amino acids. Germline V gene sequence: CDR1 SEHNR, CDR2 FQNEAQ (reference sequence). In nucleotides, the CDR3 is TGTGCCAGCAGCCCCAGGACTAGCGCAGATACGCAGTATTTT. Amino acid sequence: CASSPRTSADTQYF.

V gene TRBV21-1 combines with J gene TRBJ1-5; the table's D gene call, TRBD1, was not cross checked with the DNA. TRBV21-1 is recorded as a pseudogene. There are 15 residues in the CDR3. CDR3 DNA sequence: TGTGCCAGCAGCAAAGGGGTCCGAACAGGGCAGGCCCAGCATTTT. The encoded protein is CASSKGVRTGQAQHF.

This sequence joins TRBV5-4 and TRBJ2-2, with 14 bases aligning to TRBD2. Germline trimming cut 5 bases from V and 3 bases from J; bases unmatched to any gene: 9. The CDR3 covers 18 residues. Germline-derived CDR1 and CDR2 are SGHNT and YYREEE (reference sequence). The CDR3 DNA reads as TGTGCCAGCAGGTCCGGGACTAGCGGGAGTTGGGACACCGGGGAGCTGTTTTTT. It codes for CASRSGTSGSWDTGELFF.

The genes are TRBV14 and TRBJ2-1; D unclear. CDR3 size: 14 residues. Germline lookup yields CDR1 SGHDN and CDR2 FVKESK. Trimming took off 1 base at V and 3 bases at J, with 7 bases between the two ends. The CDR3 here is CASSQVRYYNEQFF. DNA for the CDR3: TGTGCCAGCAGCCAAGTCAGGTACTACAATGAGCAGTTCTTC. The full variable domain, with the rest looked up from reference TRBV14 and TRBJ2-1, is EAGVTQFPSHSVIEKGQTVTLRCDPISGHDNLYWYRRVMGKEIKFLLHFVKESKQDESGMPNNRFLAERTGGTYSTLKVQPAELEDSGVYFCASSQVRYYNEQFFGPGTRLTVL.

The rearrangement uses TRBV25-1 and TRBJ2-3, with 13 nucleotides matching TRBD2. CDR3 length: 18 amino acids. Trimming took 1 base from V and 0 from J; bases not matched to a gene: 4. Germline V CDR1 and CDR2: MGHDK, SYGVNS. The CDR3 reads CASSEFRLAGGSTDTQYF. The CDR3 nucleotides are TGTGCCAGCAGTGAATTTCGACTAGCGGGGGGAAGCACAGATACGCAGTATTTT.

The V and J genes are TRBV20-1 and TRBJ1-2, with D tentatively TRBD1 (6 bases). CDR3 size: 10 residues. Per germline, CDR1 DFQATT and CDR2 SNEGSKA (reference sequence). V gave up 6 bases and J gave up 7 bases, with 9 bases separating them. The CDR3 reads CSAPQGGYTF. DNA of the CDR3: TGCAGTGCGCCACAGGGTGGCTACACCTTC.

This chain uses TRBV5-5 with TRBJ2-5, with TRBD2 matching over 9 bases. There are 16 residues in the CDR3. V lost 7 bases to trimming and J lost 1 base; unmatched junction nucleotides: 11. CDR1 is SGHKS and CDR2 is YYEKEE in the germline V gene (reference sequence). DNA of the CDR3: TGTGCCAGCGAGGAGAGCGGGAGGCGGACCCAAGAGACCCAGTACTTC. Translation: CASEESGRRTQETQYF.

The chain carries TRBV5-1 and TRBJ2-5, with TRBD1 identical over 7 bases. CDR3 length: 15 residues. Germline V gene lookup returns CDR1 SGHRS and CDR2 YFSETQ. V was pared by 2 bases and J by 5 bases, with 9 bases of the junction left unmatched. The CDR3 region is CASSLQGLEAETQYF. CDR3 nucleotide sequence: TGCGCCAGCAGCTTACAGGGGTTGGAAGCGGAGACCCAGTACTTC.

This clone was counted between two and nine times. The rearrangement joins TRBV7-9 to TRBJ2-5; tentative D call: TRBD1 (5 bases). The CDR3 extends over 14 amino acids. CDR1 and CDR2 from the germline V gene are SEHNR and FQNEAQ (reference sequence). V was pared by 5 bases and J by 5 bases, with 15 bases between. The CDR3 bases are TGTGCCAGCAGCAGCCCCAGGGTGTTGGAGACCCAGTACTTC. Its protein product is CASSSPRVLETQYF.

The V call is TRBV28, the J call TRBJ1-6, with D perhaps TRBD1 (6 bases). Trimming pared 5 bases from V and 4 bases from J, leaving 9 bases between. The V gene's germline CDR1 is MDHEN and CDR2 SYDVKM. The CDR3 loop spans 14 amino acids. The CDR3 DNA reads TGTGCCAGCAGTGGCAGGGGTTATAATTCACCCCTCCACTTT. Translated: CASSGRGYNSPLHF.

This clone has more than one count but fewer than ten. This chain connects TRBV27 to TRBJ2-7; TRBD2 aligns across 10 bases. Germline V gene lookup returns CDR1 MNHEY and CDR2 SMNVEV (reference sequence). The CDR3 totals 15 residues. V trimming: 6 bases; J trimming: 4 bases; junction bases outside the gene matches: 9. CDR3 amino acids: CASSVLAGAGYEQYF. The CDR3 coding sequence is TGTGCCAGCAGCGTCCTAGCGGGAGCGGGATACGAGCAGTACTTC.

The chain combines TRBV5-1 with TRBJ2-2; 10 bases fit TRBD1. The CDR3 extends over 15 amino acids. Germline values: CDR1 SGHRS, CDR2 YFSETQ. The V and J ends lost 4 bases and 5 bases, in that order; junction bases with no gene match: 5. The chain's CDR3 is CASSAGQGVTGELFF. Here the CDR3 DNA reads TGCGCCAGCAGCGCCGGACAGGGGGTTACCGGGGAGCTGTTTTTT.

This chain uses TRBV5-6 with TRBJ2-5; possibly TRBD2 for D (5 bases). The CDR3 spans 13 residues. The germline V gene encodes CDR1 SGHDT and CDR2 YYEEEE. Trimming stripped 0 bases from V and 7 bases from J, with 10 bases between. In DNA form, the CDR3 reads TGTGCCAGCAGCTTGGGGCGGGCAGGGACCCAGTACTTC. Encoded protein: CASSLGRAGTQYF.

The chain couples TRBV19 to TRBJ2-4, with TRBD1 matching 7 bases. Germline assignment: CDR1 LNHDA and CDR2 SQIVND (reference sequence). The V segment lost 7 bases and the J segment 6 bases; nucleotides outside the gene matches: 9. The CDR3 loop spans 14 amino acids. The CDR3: CASNSDRAGNIQYF. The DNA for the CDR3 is TGTGCCAGTAACTCAGACAGGGCTGGAAACATTCAGTACTTC. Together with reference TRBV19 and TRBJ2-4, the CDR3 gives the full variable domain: DGGITQSPKYLFRKEGQNVTLSCEQNLNHDAMYWYRQDPGQGLRLIYYSQIVNDFQKGDIAEGYSVSREKKESFPLTVTSAQKNPTAFYLCASNSDRAGNIQYFGAGTRLSVL.